This TCR beta chain was recovered during a study of blood T cell repertoires in COVID-19 (dated by TCRdb to between 2020 and 2021). Background on the whole study: Collaborator samples came from the United States, Italy and Spain and covered acute and convalescent phases of COVID-19. The prospective study material was composed of cDNA or gDNA derived from T cells, B-cell-depleted T cells, or PBMCs. Nearly every sample came with metadata listing a de-identified subject ID, COVID-19 status, age in years and sex. The dataset comprised deeply sampled blood TCRbeta repertoires from subjects exposed to, actively infected with, or recovered from COVID-19. Samples were obtained from the ongoing ImmuneRACE study (first 160 participants) and from roughly 1,300 subjects provided by 6 global collaborators. A freely available public database, intended as a resource for researchers studying the immune response to SARS-CoV-2, is where the repertoires were released. HLA class I and class II types, where available, came from metadata supplied by the sample provider rather than from assay-based typing. The study at large found these results: The amount of clinical and demographic metadata varied by source and participant and was provided uncurated.

V is shortened by 5 bases, J by 10 bases, and the region joining them spans 21 bases. Inclusive of the bounding cysteine and phenylalanine, the CDR3 is 15 residues long. Only CDR3 DNA remains: 45 bases, in frame from the first base. Sequences SGHTA (CDR1) and FQGNSA (CDR2) are obtained from the germline V gene. The immunoSEQ Assay, a bias-controlled multiplex PCR, was used to amplify TCRbeta CDR3 regions from genomic DNA. The original pipeline was this. Within the assay, amplification of reference gene primers was used to estimate how many nucleated cells each sample contained. Sequence reads were collapsed and filtered to measure the absolute abundance of every unique TCRbeta CDR3 rearrangement. For each sample, productive Simpson clonality was calculated as the square root of Simpson's diversity index over productive rearrangements. Held by TCRdb, this immuneACCESS table contains in-frame sequences only and omits some clones. Under half of the omission traces to an unresolved V gene where checked; the cause of the rest is unknown. D and trimming come from the DNA, and the V and J calls and clone size come from that table. The sample table lists some 150,000 clones, about 90% of them with a count of one. The ten largest clones capture approximately 40% of the sample.

Another Seattle source contributed samples from volunteer blood donors who had recovered from COVID-19. The collaborating institutions used their own protocols to collect whole blood in K2EDTA tubes. For TCRbeta analysis, collaborator samples were shipped as frozen whole blood, as isolated PBMCs, or as DNA extracted from either sample type. Worth noting for this clone: Its target antigen remains unknown. There are no base qualities to consult, and no much larger clone falls within one base.

The clonotype was recovered from a man aged 45 to 65 who had recovered from COVID-19. The chain couples TRBV7-2 to TRBJ2-1; the D gene is perhaps TRBD1, on 6 matching bases. The sample consisted of peripheral blood. In nucleotide form, the sequence is TGTGCCAGCAGCCGCGGGCAGGGGCTTATTCAAGAGCAGTTCTTC. Its protein is CASSRGQGLIQEQFF.